This record looks at one TCR beta chain sequence and its context. The sample originates from a study of control samples from healthy donors and cancer patients. The assay was immunoSEQ multiplex PCR, and TCRdb's table has in-frame clones only and misses some. Of under 150,000 clones listed, 89% are singletons. This clonotype was sampled from a man aged 25-45 years in good health. The source material was blood.

CDR3 sequence: CASSIEGRYEQYF. Here the CDR3 DNA reads TGTGCCAGTAGTATAGAGGGACGCTACGAGCAGTACTTC. The V call is TRBV19, the J call TRBJ2-7, with D perhaps assigned TRBD1 or TRBD2 (5 bases each). Trimming took 0 bases from V and 3 from J, leaving 6 bases between them. In germline, CDR1 is LNHDA, CDR2 SQIVND (reference sequence). The CDR3 runs 13 residues.